This TCR beta chain was captured by sequencing in a study of early T cells in non-severe SARS-CoV-2 infection. Turning to the study itself: Sequencing of unsorted whole blood was done on bulk RNA, leaving chains unpaired.

Notes on the study in general: Matching with VDJdb favored anti-spike CD8 responses (missing private and CD4 specificities).

About this clonotype: Antigen unknown.

The protocol attached unique molecular identifiers to individual cDNA molecules. From the 5' RACE reads, TCRdb called clonotypes with MiXCR, one entry per CDR3 protein. The profile shows roughly 75,000 distinct CDR3 sequences, about 16% of them singletons. Per the germline V gene, CDR1 is LNHNV and CDR2 is YYDKDF (reference sequence). V was cut by 3 bases and J by 6 bases, with 13 bases left in between. This CDR3 region has 14 residues. The TCR was taken from an adult who was a healthcare worker with PCR-confirmed SARS-CoV-2 infection or an uninfected control (not recorded which). The sample was whole blood. V gene TRBV15 combines with J gene TRBJ2-3; possibly TRBD1 or TRBD2 for D (5 bases each). The CDR3 sequence: CATSSRGHGDTQYF. CDR3 sequence (DNA): TGTGCCACCAGCAGCCGGGGCCATGGGGATACGCAGTATTTT.